This entry lists 26 T cell receptor beta chains sequenced from one sample in a study of CD8+CD57+ T cells in acquired aplastic anemia. TCR beta VDJ and CDR3 profiling used genomic DNA as template. TCRdb reprocessed the reads with MiXCR, giving one entry per CDR3 protein. The sample has approximately 190,000 distinct CDR3 sequences, roughly half seen once. Patients picked for sequencing had shown CD8+CD57+ cell expansion detected by flow cytometry. Sequencing input: sorted CD4+, CD8+, or CD8+CD57+ T cells (not recorded which) from PBMCs. These receptors were collected from a human donor with aplastic anemia.

This clonotype is a singleton in its sample. The chain uses TRBV7-2 and TRBJ1-1; D remains unclear. V lost 1 base, J lost 6 bases, and 6 bases lay in between. This CDR3 has 12 amino acids. Germline-derived CDR1 and CDR2 are SGHTA and FQGNSA. CDR3: CASSLVKAEAFF. CDR3 nucleotide sequence: TGTGCCAGCAGCTTAGTAAAGGCTGAAGCTTTCTTT. Together with reference TRBV7-2 and TRBJ1-1, the CDR3 gives the full variable domain: GAGVSQSPSNKVTEKGKDVELRCDPISGHTALYWYRQSLGQGLEFLIYFQGNSAPDKSGLPSDRFSAERTGGSVSTLTIQRTQQEDSAVYLCASSLVKAEAFFGQGTRLTVV.

This chain connects TRBV7-6 to TRBJ1-1, with D perhaps TRBD1 (5 bases). Trimming removed 8 bases from V and 7 bases from J, with 14 bases in between. Per the germline V gene, CDR1 is SGHVS and CDR2 is FNYEAQ. The length of the CDR3 is 12 residues. In DNA, the CDR3 is TGTGCCAGCGGCAGGGACGTCAGTGAAGCTTTCTTT. Its translation: CASGRDVSEAFF.

The chain recombines TRBV2 with TRBJ1-1; 8 nucleotides agree with TRBD1. J lost 1 base, V lost 1 base, and 5 bases had no gene match. The CDR3 spans 16 residues. Germline V gene data show CDR1 as SNHLY and CDR2 as FYNNEI. The DNA of the CDR3 is TGTGCCAGCAGTGAAGGGGGGACAGGCCCGAACACTGAAGCTTTCTTT. Encoded protein: CASSEGGTGPNTEAFF.

With respect to this clonotype: This may come from a read error, since a much larger clone is one base off. V is TRBV5-4 and J is TRBJ2-3; weak D call: TRBD1 (5 bases). This CDR3 is 14 amino acids long. CDR1 SGHNT and CDR2 YYREEE come from the germline V gene (reference sequence). CDR3 DNA sequence: TGTGCCAGCAGCTCGAAAAGTGCGACAGATGCGCAGTATTTT. Translating it yields CASSSKSATDAQYF.

This clonotype was detected many times. In DNA form, the CDR3 reads TGTGCCAGTAGTCCGGCGGACGGGTTGAACACTGAAGCTTTCTTT. Translation gives CASSPADGLNTEAFF. The rearrangement uses TRBV19 and TRBJ1-1; the D is unclear. The CDR3 spans 15 residues. V dropped 5 bases and J dropped 0 bases, with 13 bases sitting between them. The V gene's germline CDR1 is LNHDA and CDR2 SQIVND (reference sequence).

The genes are TRBV10-3 and TRBJ1-6, with D hard to call. The V gene lost 3 bases and the J gene lost 0 bases, with 6 bases spanning the gap. CDR1 ENHRY and CDR2 SYGVKD come from the germline V gene. The CDR3 is made up of 15 amino acids. The chain's CDR3 is CAISDASSYNSPLHF. DNA of the CDR3: TGTGCCATCAGTGATGCGAGCTCCTATAATTCACCCCTCCACTTT.

This chain joins TRBV15 and TRBJ1-1; D uncertain. Germline V gene data show CDR1 as LNHNV and CDR2 as YYDKDF (reference sequence). Trimming removed 0 bases from V and 0 bases from J, with 11 bases in between. The CDR3 covers 16 residues. The CDR3 nucleotides are TGTGCCACCAGCAGAGATGTCAGAAGCATGAACACTGAAGCTTTCTTT. This translates into CATSRDVRSMNTEAFF. The full variable domain, its missing parts supplied by reference TRBV15 and TRBJ1-1, is DAMVIQNPRYQVTQFGKPVTLSCSQTLNHNVMYWYQQKSSQAPKLLFHYYDKDFNNEADTPDNFQSRRPNTSFCFLDIRSPGLGDTAMYLCATSRDVRSMNTEAFFGQGTRLTVV.

The chain recombines TRBV10-1 with TRBJ2-3; D could derive from TRBD1 or TRBD2 (5 bases each). V was clipped by 5 bases and J by 2 bases, with 20 bases between them. The CDR3 has 17 residues. Germline CDR1 reads WNHNN; CDR2 reads SYGVQD (reference sequence). CDR3 in amino acids: CASSRTGTGSVTDTQYF. DNA of the CDR3: TGCGCCAGCAGTAGAACCGGGACGGGGTCGGTCACAGATACGCAGTATTTT.

This sequence joins TRBV7-9 and TRBJ2-3, with TRBD2 as a possible D gene (6 bases). CDR3 length equals 10 residues. V lost 8 bases to trimming and J lost 6 bases, with 6 bases between them. Per germline, CDR1 SEHNR and CDR2 FQNEAQ (reference sequence). The CDR3 DNA sequence: TGTGCCAGCCGGGGGGATACGCAGTATTTT. This encodes CASRGDTQYF.

This chain joins TRBV27 and TRBJ1-2; tentative D call: TRBD1 (5 bases). This CDR3 has 14 residues. CDR1 and CDR2 (germline): MNHEY, SMNVEV (reference sequence). Deletions cut 0 bases from V and 4 bases from J, with 9 bases between. The CDR3 loop reads CASSLSRGTYGYTF. For the CDR3, the DNA is TGTGCCAGCAGTTTATCTCGGGGGACCTATGGCTACACCTTC.

The table lists this clonotype with a few counts. The chain combines TRBV20-1 with TRBJ2-5; D is perhaps TRBD1 or TRBD2 (5 bases each). The length of the CDR3 is 13 residues. V lost 4 bases to trimming and J lost 2 bases, with 11 bases between them. Germline V gives CDR1 DFQATT, CDR2 SNEGSKA (reference sequence). CDR3 nucleotide sequence: TGCAGTGCTATCGGGACGGGACAAGAGACCCAGTACTTC. The encoded protein is CSAIGTGQETQYF.

The V gene is TRBV24-1, the J gene TRBJ2-2, with D perhaps matching TRBD2 (5 bases). This CDR3 contains 15 residues. The V end lost 4 bases, the J end lost 1 base, and 9 bases lay between the germline ends. The germline V gene encodes CDR1 KGHDR and CDR2 SFDVKD. CDR3 amino acids: CATSDSRENTGELFF. In DNA, the CDR3 is TGTGCCACCAGTGACTCGAGGGAGAACACCGGGGAGCTGTTTTTT.

The rearrangement joins TRBV19 to TRBJ1-2; D uncertain. The germline V and J ends were trimmed by 6 bases and 6 bases, with 17 bases remaining between them. The germline V gene encodes CDR1 LNHDA and CDR2 SQIVND (reference sequence). The CDR3 sequence is 14 residues long. CDR3 DNA: TGTGCCAGTAGCCCCGGCGGGAGGGTAAATGGCTACACCTTC. Residues: CASSPGGRVNGYTF.

The rearrangement joins TRBV2 to TRBJ2-7, with 8 bases fitting TRBD1. Unmatched junction bases numbered 10, after V lost 7 bases and J lost 5 bases. The length of the CDR3 is 14 residues. Germline-derived CDR1 and CDR2 are SNHLY and FYNNEI. The DNA of the CDR3 is TGTGCCAGCACTATTGTAGGACAGGGACACGAGCAGTACTTC. Protein product: CASTIVGQGHEQYF.

V and J are TRBV19 and TRBJ1-2; 8 bases are shared with TRBD1. The germline CDR1 and CDR2 sequences are LNHDA and SQIVND (reference sequence). The CDR3 runs to 15 residues. The ends lost 6 bases at V and 2 bases at J; junction bases unmatched: 8. The CDR3 bases are TGTGCCAGTAGACTGACAGGGGCTATAAACTATGGCTACACCTTC. This sequence encodes CASRLTGAINYGYTF.

Notes on this clonotype: Here the CDR3 omits its conserved ending phenylalanine or tryptophan, so a read error is the likely source. The DNA is left out, because the CDR3 cannot be placed on it with certainty; the CDR3 is given as TCRdb lists it. This chain links TRBV15 with TRBJ2-4. CDR1 and CDR2 (germline): LNHNV, YYDKDF (reference sequence). The CDR3 spans 15 amino acids, including both terminal residues. The CDR3: CATSSPTRAKNIQYV.

This chain uses TRBV5-1 with TRBJ1-2, with D unclear. This CDR3 comprises 15 residues. The V end was cut by 3 bases, the J end by 4 bases, with 16 bases between. Germline V gene data show CDR1 as SGHRS and CDR2 as YFSETQ. The chain's CDR3 is CASSSSDKRGYGYTF. The CDR3 nucleotides read TGCGCCAGCAGCTCATCCGACAAACGGGGCTATGGCTACACCTTC.

This sequence joins TRBV2 and TRBJ2-5; D is tentatively TRBD1 or TRBD2 (5 bases each). This CDR3 region has 14 residues. Per the germline V gene, CDR1 is SNHLY and CDR2 is FYNNEI. Between the trimmed V and J ends, which lost 6 bases and 9 bases, there was a span of 20 bases. CDR3 sequence: CASSVGTVNQPQYF. The CDR3 DNA reads as TGTGCCAGCAGCGTGGGGACGGTGAATCAGCCCCAGTACTTC.

This clonotype was counted between two and nine times. This chain connects TRBV19 to TRBJ1-6; the D gene is possibly TRBD1 (5 bases). The germline V and J ends were trimmed by 3 bases and 9 bases, with 15 bases remaining between them. This CDR3 has 15 amino acids. CDR1 LNHDA and CDR2 SQIVND come from the germline V gene (reference sequence). CDR3 coding DNA: TGTGCCAGTAGTATGGGGGAGAGGGAAAGTTCACCCCTCCACTTT. Its translation is CASSMGERESSPLHF.

The genes are TRBV24-1 and TRBJ2-7, with 12 nucleotides matching TRBD1. With 3 bases clipped from V and 7 bases from J, the junction kept 9 bases outside the gene matches. The CDR3 spans 16 residues. Looked up from germline, CDR1 is KGHDR and CDR2 is SFDVKD. CDR3 sequence (DNA): TGTGCCACCAGTGATCTGGGGGACAGGGGGCCCTGGGAGCAGTACTTC. It yields the protein CATSDLGDRGPWEQYF.

V gene TRBV25-1 combines with J gene TRBJ2-3, with D perhaps assigned TRBD1 or TRBD2 (5 bases each). This CDR3 has 16 amino acids. Germline loops: CDR1 MGHDK, CDR2 SYGVNS. Deletions cut 3 bases from V and 4 bases from J, with 17 bases between. Here the CDR3 reads CASSDPGIGGSDTQYF. Here the CDR3 DNA reads TGTGCCAGCAGTGATCCAGGGATTGGAGGATCAGATACGCAGTATTTT.

This clonotype has a count of ten or more. The V gene is TRBV5-1, the J gene TRBJ2-1; D is perhaps TRBD2 (6 bases). Per germline, CDR1 SGHRS and CDR2 YFSETQ. V was clipped by 0 bases and J by 4 bases, with 14 bases between them. CDR3 length: 16 residues. CDR3 DNA: TGCGCCAGCAGCTTGGGAGGTAGCGGAGGGTACAATGAGCAGTTCTTC. Translating gives CASSLGGSGGYNEQFF.

The chain combines TRBV4-2 with TRBJ2-7; D gene uncertain. The CDR3 length is 13 residues. The germline V gene encodes CDR1 LGHNA and CDR2 YNFKEQ. V was shortened by 0 bases and J by 3 bases, with 6 bases between the two germline ends. CDR3 in amino acids: CASSQEPRYEQYF. The CDR3 nucleotides read TGTGCCAGCAGCCAAGAGCCCCGCTACGAGCAGTACTTC.

This clonotype turned up a few times. The CDR3 nucleotides are TGTGCCAGCAGCTTGTTTAGGCAGGGGGCTTACGAGCAGTACTTC. The encoded protein is CASSLFRQGAYEQYF. The rearrangement uses TRBV5-8 and TRBJ2-7; 8 positions agree with TRBD1. Trimming cost V 1 base and J 4 bases; bases outside gene matches: 7. CDR1 is SGHTS, CDR2 YDEGEE, per germline. The CDR3 covers 15 residues.

The chain joins TRBV19 to TRBJ1-1, with D tentatively TRBD1 (5 bases). Germline V lookup: CDR1 LNHDA, CDR2 SQIVND (reference sequence). CDR3 size: 15 residues. Trimming left V 5 bases short and J 0 bases short, with 13 bases between. CDR3 bases: TGTGCCAGTAGTGGGGGGGAGGTCATGAACACTGAAGCTTTCTTT. Translating it yields CASSGGEVMNTEAFF.

The V call is TRBV20-1, the J call TRBJ1-6; 7 bases line up with TRBD1. The CDR3 covers 15 residues. From germline, CDR1 is DFQATT and CDR2 SNEGSKA (reference sequence). With V trimmed by 5 bases and J by 7 bases, 11 bases remained unmatched. CDR3 loop: CSAVDRGQPNSPLHF. The CDR3 DNA reads as TGCAGTGCTGTGGATAGGGGACAGCCGAATTCACCCCTCCACTTT.